These 28 T cell receptor beta chains were sequenced from one sample in a study of CD8+ T cells in alopecia areata. Extraction and reverse transcription of RNA yielded cDNA as the sequencing template. Only in-frame clones appear in the TCRdb table, and some are missing; sequencing was by immunoSEQ multiplex PCR. The sample has some 170,000 clones, 40% to 65% seen once. Sample treatment: oral pan-JAK inhibitor, 5-10 mg twice daily. Sequencing used CD8+ T cells sorted from blood, obtained at week 24, from a patient treated with tofacitinib. The receptors were gathered from a human donor with alopecia areata.

This clone has only a few counts. The chain couples TRBV11-2 to TRBJ2-7; unclear D gene. Trimming removed 5 bases from V and 3 bases from J, with 5 bases in between. There are 11 residues in the CDR3. Germline CDR1 SGHAT, CDR2 FQNNGV. The CDR3: CASSQYYEQYF. For the CDR3, the DNA is TGTGCCAGCAGCCAATACTACGAGCAGTACTTC.

V usage is TRBV29-1 and J usage is TRBJ1-1; 7 positions agree with TRBD1. Germline V lookup: CDR1 SQVTM, CDR2 ANQGSEA. J gave up 4 bases and V 7 bases, and 12 bases lay outside the gene matches. CDR3 size: 14 residues. The CDR3 region is CSAEVTGEVTEAFF. In nucleotides, the CDR3 is TGCAGCGCAGAAGTAACAGGGGAGGTCACTGAAGCTTTCTTT.

This clone was observed a few times. The DNA of the CDR3 is TGTGCCAGCGGCCCGAACAGGGCAACTAATGAAAAACTGTTTTTT. Translated: CASGPNRATNEKLFF. V gene TRBV6-5 combines with J gene TRBJ1-4, with a possible D match to TRBD1 (6 bases). With 8 bases removed from V and 0 bases from J, the gap between germline ends came to 13 bases. Per the germline V gene, CDR1 is MNHEY and CDR2 is SVGAGI. The CDR3 consists of 15 residues.

The rearrangement links TRBV29-1 to TRBJ2-1; 8 bases map to TRBD2. V gave up 0 bases and J gave up 9 bases; unmatched junction bases: 7. Germline lookup yields CDR1 SQVTM and CDR2 ANQGSEA. The CDR3 is 14 amino acids. The CDR3 region is CSVEDRRGGLEQFF. The CDR3 DNA reads as TGCAGCGTTGAAGACAGACGGGGGGGCCTTGAGCAGTTCTTC.

The rearrangement uses TRBV11-2 and TRBJ1-4; 9 bases fit TRBD1. With 5 bases clipped from V and 8 bases from J, the junction kept 6 bases outside the gene matches. CDR3 size: 14 residues. Germline V gene data show CDR1 as SGHAT and CDR2 as FQNNGV. The CDR3 sequence is CASSTGQGNEKLFF. The CDR3, as DNA: TGTGCCAGCAGCACGGGACAGGGAAACGAAAAACTGTTTTTT.

This clone occurred once. The chain has TRBV6-5 and TRBJ2-3, with D unresolved. The germline CDR1 and CDR2 sequences are MNHEY and SVGAGI. The CDR3 spans 16 residues. The V end lost 2 bases, the J end lost 4 bases, and 16 bases lay between the germline ends. This chain's CDR3 is CASSYRVAEGADTQYF. The CDR3 DNA reads TGTGCCAGCAGTTACAGGGTAGCAGAAGGCGCAGATACGCAGTATTTT.

The chain has TRBV6-6 and TRBJ2-1; D unresolved. This CDR3 comprises 12 residues. Germline V CDR1 and CDR2: MNHNY, SVGAGI (reference sequence). Deletions cut 2 bases from V and 5 bases from J, with 4 bases between. The CDR3 nucleotides read TGTGCCAGCAGTTACCGGGACAATGAGCAGTTCTTC. Protein sequence: CASSYRDNEQFF.

The chain joins TRBV29-1 to TRBJ1-1; D perhaps matches TRBD1 (5 bases). The V gene lost 4 bases and the J gene lost 0 bases, with 12 bases spanning the gap. CDR1 is SQVTM, CDR2 ANQGSEA, per germline. CDR3 length: 14 residues. Here the CDR3 DNA reads TGCAGCGTTGCTGGGGGGAGGGTGAACACTGAAGCTTTCTTT. Residues: CSVAGGRVNTEAFF.

This chain links TRBV29-1 with TRBJ2-2, with 9 bases that match TRBD1. The germline gives CDR1 SQVTM, CDR2 ANQGSEA. Trimming cost V 4 bases and J 4 bases; bases outside gene matches: 4. The CDR3 runs to 14 residues. The CDR3 DNA sequence: TGCAGCGTTGGGACAGGGGTTACCACCGGGGAGCTGTTTTTT. This translates into CSVGTGVTTGELFF.

The gene calls are TRBV29-1 and TRBJ2-4; no clear D gene. Germline loops: CDR1 SQVTM, CDR2 ANQGSEA. V lost 0 bases and J lost 0, with 6 bases in between. The CDR3 has 14 amino acids. The CDR3 sequence: CSVEDNLAKNIQYF. The CDR3 nucleotides are TGCAGCGTTGAAGATAATCTAGCCAAAAACATTCAGTACTTC.

The chain recombines TRBV27 with TRBJ1-6; no clear D. V shed 3 bases and J shed 0 bases, with 9 bases lying between them. Germline V gene lookup returns CDR1 MNHEY and CDR2 SMNVEV (reference sequence). The CDR3 is 16 amino acids. Here the CDR3 reads CASSFSGSSYNSPLHF. CDR3 DNA: TGTGCCAGCAGTTTCTCGGGGAGCTCCTATAATTCACCCCTCCACTTT.

The gene calls are TRBV29-1 and TRBJ1-1, with D tentatively TRBD1 (5 bases). This CDR3 contains 13 residues. CDR1 and CDR2 (germline): SQVTM, ANQGSEA. Trimming stripped 4 bases from V and 2 bases from J, with 11 bases between. The CDR3 DNA sequence: TGCAGCGTTGGGGAGGGACTCAACACTGAAGCTTTCTTT. This translates into CSVGEGLNTEAFF.

This chain joins TRBV14 and TRBJ1-2; TRBD1 might be the D (6 bases). The CDR3 loop spans 14 amino acids. Germline loops: CDR1 SGHDN, CDR2 FVKESK. The germline V and J ends were trimmed by 4 bases and 7 bases, with 16 bases remaining between them. CDR3 in amino acids: CASSPRDTKGGYTF. The CDR3 coding sequence is TGTGCCAGCAGCCCGCGGGACACCAAGGGTGGCTACACCTTC.

The V gene is TRBV2, the J gene TRBJ2-7; D remains ambiguous. Trimming left V 7 bases short and J 3 bases short, with 7 bases between. The CDR3 has 11 residues. Germline V gene data show CDR1 as SNHLY and CDR2 as FYNNEI. The CDR3 is CASKKGYEQYF. Written as DNA, the CDR3 is TGTGCCAGCAAGAAGGGCTACGAGCAGTACTTC.

As concerns this clone: Other DNA sequences in the same sample also yield this CDR3. The chain has TRBV29-1 and TRBJ1-2; D unresolved. This CDR3 has 10 amino acids. Germline V CDR1 and CDR2: SQVTM, ANQGSEA. Trimming stripped 3 bases from V and 6 bases from J, with 5 bases between. CDR3 region: CSVEGNGYTF. The CDR3 nucleotides are TGCAGCGTTGAGGGGAATGGCTACACCTTC.

This clone occurred once. The rearrangement links TRBV7-8 to TRBJ2-1, with no clear D. Per the germline V gene, CDR1 is SGHVS and CDR2 is FQNEAQ. The CDR3 loop spans 13 amino acids. The V gene lost 3 bases and the J gene lost 9 bases, with 12 bases spanning the gap. This CDR3 is CASSFSTSPEQFF. CDR3 nucleotide sequence: TGTGCCAGCAGCTTTTCGACGAGTCCTGAGCAGTTCTTC.

This clone was detected a few times. J is TRBJ2-7 and V is TRBV2, with D perhaps matching TRBD1 (7 bases). CDR3 length equals 15 residues. V was pared by 6 bases and J by 3 bases, with 18 bases between. From germline, CDR1 is SNHLY and CDR2 FYNNEI. CDR3 amino acids: CASRTGGDRFYEQYF. CDR3 DNA sequence: TGTGCCAGCAGAACGGGCGGGGACAGATTCTACGAGCAGTACTTC.

V and J are TRBV19 and TRBJ1-1; 9 positions agree with TRBD1. Trimming cost V 8 bases and J 2 bases; bases outside gene matches: 12. Germline CDR1 is LNHDA and CDR2 is SQIVND (reference sequence). This CDR3 is 16 amino acids long. The CDR3: CASRTGEGVINTEAFF. Here the CDR3 DNA reads TGTGCCAGTCGGACAGGGGAAGGCGTAATCAACACTGAAGCTTTCTTT.

A few counts support this clone. The genes are TRBV27 and TRBJ2-7; 7 bases agree with TRBD1. Trimming took 5 bases from V and 1 from J; bases not matched to a gene: 11. The CDR3 is 16 residues long. Germline assignment: CDR1 MNHEY and CDR2 SMNVEV (reference sequence). CDR3: CASSQLLGQDSYEQYF. CDR3 DNA sequence: TGTGCCAGCAGTCAATTACTCGGACAGGATTCCTACGAGCAGTACTTC.

V gene TRBV25-1 combines with J gene TRBJ1-1, with 7 bases fitting TRBD1. CDR1 is MGHDK and CDR2 is SYGVNS in the germline V gene. V shed 1 base and J 3 bases; nucleotides not matched to a gene: 5. The CDR3 contains 15 residues. Here the CDR3 reads CASSESAGGDTEAFF. The CDR3 bases are TGTGCCAGCAGTGAATCTGCAGGGGGGGACACTGAAGCTTTCTTT.

The chain links TRBV7-3 to TRBJ1-1; D not resolved. The V end lost 4 bases, the J end lost 6 bases, and 12 bases lay between the germline ends. This CDR3 is 13 amino acids long. CDR1 and CDR2 (germline): SGHTA, FQGTGA. The CDR3 sequence is CASSSSNGAEAFF. CDR3 DNA sequence: TGTGCCAGCAGCTCTTCGAATGGGGCTGAAGCTTTCTTT.

Written as DNA, the CDR3 is TGCGCCACAACGACAGGGACCGCAGATACGCAGTATTTT. Its translation: CATTTGTADTQYF. The genes are TRBV5-1 and TRBJ2-3, with 7 bases lining up with TRBD1. Germline V gives CDR1 SGHRS, CDR2 YFSETQ. The CDR3 is 13 residues long. J lost 4 bases, V lost 9 bases, and 8 bases had no gene match.

CDR3 protein: CASSFGGINTEAFF. CDR3 nucleotide sequence: TGTGCCAGCAGCTTCGGGGGAATTAACACTGAAGCTTTCTTT. V and J are TRBV5-4 and TRBJ1-1, with D possibly matching TRBD1 (5 bases). From germline, CDR1 is SGHNT and CDR2 YYREEE (reference sequence). The CDR3 sequence is 14 residues long. Trimming stripped 2 bases from V and 2 bases from J, with 10 bases between. Drawing the rest from reference TRBV5-4 and TRBJ1-1, the complete variable domain is ETGVTQSPTHLIKTRGQQVTLRCSSQSGHNTVSWYQQALGQGPQFIFQYYREEENGRGNFPPRFSGLQFPNYSSELNVNALELDDSALYLCASSFGGINTEAFFGQGTRLTVV.

This sequence joins TRBV9 and TRBJ1-2; D not resolved. V gave up 2 bases and J gave up 7 bases, with 12 bases separating them. CDR3 length: 13 residues. Germline assignment: CDR1 SGDLS and CDR2 YYNGEE. CDR3 loop: CASSVRHGGGYTF. In nucleotides, the CDR3 is TGTGCCAGCAGCGTGAGGCATGGTGGTGGCTACACCTTC.

This clone came up a few times. The chain carries TRBV6-4 and TRBJ1-2; D unclear. The CDR3 extends over 12 amino acids. Germline V gene lookup returns CDR1 MRHNA and CDR2 SNTAGT. The V end lost 2 bases, the J end lost 5 bases, and 6 bases lay between the germline ends. The CDR3 DNA follows: TGTGCCAGCAGTGACGGCGTTTATGGCTACACCTTC. Residues: CASSDGVYGYTF.

The chain is built from TRBV11-2 and TRBJ2-1; D is uncertain. CDR1 SGHAT and CDR2 FQNNGV come from the germline V gene. The CDR3 has 14 residues. V lost 1 base, J lost 5 bases, and 9 bases lay in between. This CDR3 reads CASSLGRLDNEQFF. CDR3 in DNA: TGTGCCAGCAGCTTAGGGCGGCTGGACAATGAGCAGTTCTTC.

The chain couples TRBV6-5 to TRBJ2-1; D is unresolved. V lost 8 bases, J lost 0 bases, and 11 bases lay in between. Germline-derived CDR1 and CDR2 are MNHEY and SVGAGI. The CDR3 consists of 14 residues. The DNA of the CDR3 is TGTGCCAGCCACGGTTTGAGCTCCTACAATGAGCAGTTCTTC. The encoded protein is CASHGLSSYNEQFF.

This clone appeared a few times. In DNA form, the CDR3 reads TGTGCCAGCAGCCCTTCCCACAGGGAGTACTTCGAAAAACTGTTTTTT. This sequence encodes CASSPSHREYFEKLFF. The chain carries TRBV9 and TRBJ1-4; tentative D call: TRBD1 (6 bases). Germline lookup yields CDR1 SGDLS and CDR2 YYNGEE. The length of the CDR3 is 16 residues. V was cut by 4 bases and J by 8 bases, with 21 bases left in between.